Presented here are 13 T cell receptor beta chains from one specimen sequenced in a study of cytomegalovirus exposure and HLA in healthy donors. Researchers ran the PCR with 60 Vbeta and 13 Jbeta primers. Produced via immunoSEQ multiplex PCR; TCRdb's table is partial and in-frame only. There are 70,000 or so clones in the sample; roughly 89% occur only once, and 2% lies in the top ten. The sample comprised PBMCs. Every receptor here comes from a woman between 25 and 40 years old in good health and CMV-seronegative.

This clone was counted once. The chain links TRBV6-5 to TRBJ2-7, with 8 bases identical to TRBD1. CDR3 length: 14 amino acids. CDR1 MNHEY and CDR2 SVGAGI come from the germline V gene. Germline trimming cut 5 bases from V and 6 bases from J; bases unmatched to any gene: 9. CDR3 amino acids: CASSEVTGGGEQYF. CDR3 coding DNA: TGTGCCAGCAGTGAAGTAACAGGGGGTGGCGAGCAGTACTTC.

The rearrangement links TRBV15 to TRBJ1-3, with 7 bases aligning to TRBD1. The V and J ends lost 0 bases and 0 bases, in that order; junction bases with no gene match: 8. The CDR3 has 18 amino acids. The germline CDR1 and CDR2 sequences are LNHNV and YYDKDF (reference sequence). CDR3 sequence reads: CATSRDRDSYDSGNTIYF. CDR3 nucleotide sequence: TGTGCCACCAGCAGAGATCGGGACAGTTACGACTCTGGAAACACCATATATTTT.

The J gene is TRBJ1-2, the V gene TRBV28, with 9 bases fitting TRBD1. V lost 4 bases and J lost 4; bases outside the gene matches: 4. Germline V CDR1 and CDR2: MDHEN, SYDVKM. This CDR3 contains 14 residues. The CDR3: CASSSGTGLYGYTF. The CDR3 coding sequence is TGTGCCAGCAGTTCCGGGACAGGGCTCTATGGCTACACCTTC.

V and J are TRBV11-3 and TRBJ2-2, with D possibly being TRBD2 (6 bases). CDR3 length: 15 residues. Germline V gives CDR1 SGHNT, CDR2 YENEEA. The ends were cut back, 4 bases at V and 2 bases at J, with 11 bases in the middle. The CDR3 nucleotides are TGTGCCAGCAGCTCAGGGACTGTCAACACCGGGGAGCTGTTTTTT. This gives the protein CASSSGTVNTGELFF.

The chain is built from TRBV27 and TRBJ2-7; a weak D match, TRBD2 (5 bases). CDR1 and CDR2 (germline): MNHEY, SMNVEV (reference sequence). The CDR3 spans 12 residues. V shed 2 bases and J shed 6 bases, with 8 bases lying between them. In DNA form, the CDR3 reads TGTGCCAGCAGTTTAGCGGGCGGCGAGCAGTACTTC. It is translated as CASSLAGGEQYF.

This chain links TRBV7-2 with TRBJ1-1; 8 bases are a match to TRBD1. Germline lookup yields CDR1 SGHTA and CDR2 FQGNSA. CDR3 length: 19 amino acids. Germline trimming cut 0 bases from V and 2 bases from J; bases unmatched to any gene: 14. In DNA, the CDR3 is TGTGCCAGCAGCTTAGCGCACCTATCCGTGGACAGGGTTAACACTGAAGCTTTCTTT. Its translation: CASSLAHLSVDRVNTEAFF. Full variable domain (outside the CDR3, taken from reference TRBV7-2 and TRBJ1-1): GAGVSQSPSNKVTEKGKDVELRCDPISGHTALYWYRQSLGQGLEFLIYFQGNSAPDKSGLPSDRFSAERTGGSVSTLTIQRTQQEDSAVYLCASSLAHLSVDRVNTEAFFGQGTRLTVV.

V and J are TRBV5-4 and TRBJ1-6, with D uncertain. With 0 bases removed from V and 9 bases from J, the gap between germline ends came to 7 bases. The CDR3 sequence is 13 residues long. Per the germline V gene, CDR1 is SGHNT and CDR2 is YYREEE (reference sequence). CDR3 loop: CASSLDSGSPLHF. CDR3 nucleotide sequence: TGTGCCAGCAGCTTGGATAGTGGTTCACCCCTCCACTTT.

The V and J genes are TRBV4-1 and TRBJ2-7; 10 positions match TRBD2. In germline, CDR1 is MGHRA, CDR2 YSYEKL. With 5 bases clipped from V and 0 bases from J, the junction kept 7 bases outside the gene matches. This CDR3 contains 16 residues. CDR3 sequence (DNA): TGCGCCAGCAGCTACGGGACTAGCGCGTCCTCCTACGAGCAGTACTTC. It translates to CASSYGTSASSYEQYF.

The V and J genes are TRBV5-5 and TRBJ2-4; a weak D match, TRBD2 (7 bases). Trimming left V 1 base short and J 8 bases short, with 16 bases between. Germline V gene data show CDR1 as SGHKS and CDR2 as YYEKEE (reference sequence). There are 15 residues in the CDR3. The CDR3 DNA is TGTGCCAGCAGCTTGTCGCCCCTAGGGGGGGACATTCAGTACTTC. Translating gives CASSLSPLGGDIQYF.

The chain combines TRBV5-1 with TRBJ2-3; D gene uncertain. V was shortened by 4 bases and J by 3 bases, with 6 bases between the two germline ends. The CDR3 runs to 12 residues. Germline V CDR1 and CDR2: SGHRS, YFSETQ. CDR3 in amino acids: CASSRATDTQYF. CDR3 DNA: TGCGCCAGCAGCAGAGCGACAGATACGCAGTATTTT.

The rearrangement joins TRBV5-1 to TRBJ1-2, with 8 bases that match TRBD1. Germline CDR1 is SGHRS and CDR2 is YFSETQ. J lost 6 bases, V lost 0 bases, and 19 bases had no gene match. The CDR3 runs 19 residues. CDR3 sequence (DNA): TGCGCCAGCAGCTTGGTATCCGGACAGGGCCCCACTTATAAGAATGGCTACACCTTC. It is translated as CASSLVSGQGPTYKNGYTF.

The J gene is TRBJ2-3, the V gene TRBV10-3; 12 bases agree with TRBD2. The CDR3 has 16 amino acids. CDR1 and CDR2 (germline): ENHRY, SYGVKD. Trimming removed 11 bases from V and 3 bases from J; junction bases left unmatched: 12. Here the CDR3 DNA reads TGTGCCTCCCTAGCGGGAGGGGCCTTAGAGACAGATACGCAGTATTTT. Its translation is CASLAGGALETDTQYF.

This sequence joins TRBV5-5 and TRBJ2-7; weak D call: TRBD2 (6 bases). Per the germline V gene, CDR1 is SGHKS and CDR2 is YYEKEE (reference sequence). V was trimmed by 1 base and J by 0 bases, leaving 14 bases between them. The CDR3 has 16 amino acids. Here the CDR3 reads CASSLSGGGSSYEQYF. As DNA, the CDR3 is TGTGCCAGCAGCTTGTCCGGGGGTGGGAGCTCCTACGAGCAGTACTTC.